The clone carrying this T cell receptor (beta chain) came up once. The sample comes from a study of blood T cell repertoires in COVID-19. Sequencing was performed with immunoSEQ multiplex PCR; in TCRdb, only in-frame clones are kept and a portion is missing. Among around 500,000 clones listed, approximately 91% were seen once. CDR3 size: 15 residues. Trimming removed 5 bases from V and 0 bases from J, with 11 bases in between. Germline lookup yields CDR1 MNHEY and CDR2 SVGAGI. Sequencing was done on a sample of PBMCs or T cells enriched from blood (not recorded which). The V and J genes are TRBV6-5 and TRBJ2-1, with D maybe TRBD1 (6 bases). The sequence was obtained from a woman aged 55-69 years who had recovered from COVID-19. CDR3 DNA sequence: TGTGCCAGCAGTCTACAGGGTAGCTCCTACAATGAGCAGTTCTTC. Translating gives CASSLQGSSYNEQFF.